These 15 T cell receptor beta chains share one sample of origin, sequenced in a study of T cells after yellow fever vaccination. TCRdb ran MiXCR on the 5' RACE reads and lists one entry per CDR3 protein. The sample holds some 32,000 distinct CDR3 sequences, nearly 4.5% seen once. Sequencing was performed on CD8+ T cells sorted from PBMCs, taken 5 days after the yellow fever booster vaccination. Every receptor here comes from a man aged 25-40 years who received the YFV17D yellow fever vaccine.

Many counts were recorded for this clonotype. The chain carries TRBV2 and TRBJ2-7; 13 bases are a match to TRBD2. V lost 3 bases, J lost 3 bases, and 2 bases stayed unmatched. Per germline, CDR1 SNHLY and CDR2 FYNNEI. The CDR3 runs to 15 residues. The CDR3 region is CASSDGTSGNYEQYF. The CDR3 DNA is TGTGCCAGCAGTGACGGGACTAGCGGGAACTACGAGCAGTACTTC. Together with reference TRBV2 and TRBJ2-7, the CDR3 gives the full variable domain: EPEVTQTPSHQVTQMGQEVILRCVPISNHLYFYWYRQILGQKVEFLVSFYNNEISEKSEIFDDQFSVERPDGSNFTLKIRSTKLEDSAMYFCASSDGTSGNYEQYFGPGTRLTVT.

This clonotype showed up many times. The chain uses TRBV7-3 and TRBJ2-3; tentatively, D is TRBD1 (6 bases). V gave up 5 bases and J gave up 3 bases, with 12 bases separating them. The CDR3 has 14 amino acids. CDR1 and CDR2 (germline): SGHTA, FQGTGA. CDR3 DNA: TGTGCCAGCAGCACGGGACAAGGGACAGATACGCAGTATTTT. It encodes CASSTGQGTDTQYF.

This clonotype occurred many times. The J gene is TRBJ2-1, the V gene TRBV6-5, with TRBD2 identical over 9 bases. The V and J ends lost 6 bases and 4 bases, in that order; junction bases with no gene match: 7. CDR3 length: 15 amino acids. The germline V gene encodes CDR1 MNHEY and CDR2 SVGAGI. For the CDR3, the DNA is TGTGCCAGCAGCTTAGCGGGAGTGGGATACAATGAGCAGTTCTTC. Protein sequence: CASSLAGVGYNEQFF.

This clonotype was observed many times. The V call is TRBV29-1, the J call TRBJ2-7, with D maybe TRBD1 (6 bases). Trimming removed 5 bases at V and 6 bases at J, with 23 bases between. CDR1 and CDR2 (germline): SQVTM, ANQGSEA. The CDR3 has 15 amino acids. The chain's CDR3 is CSVLDLTGFTPEQYF. The CDR3 region has the DNA TGCAGCGTTCTTGACCTGACAGGATTTACTCCCGAGCAGTACTTC.

At least ten counts were recorded for this clonotype. This chain joins TRBV27 and TRBJ1-6; D unclear. Germline values: CDR1 MNHEY, CDR2 SMNVEV (reference sequence). V was trimmed by 8 bases and J by 10 bases, leaving 12 bases between them. The CDR3 covers 12 residues. CDR3 DNA: TGTGCCAGCGGGTTGCCCCACTCACCCCTCCACTTT. It codes for CASGLPHSPLHF.

At least ten counts were recorded for this clonotype. The chain recombines TRBV6-2 or TRBV6-3 with TRBJ1-5, with D possibly TRBD1 on 5 matching bases. The CDR3 contains 15 residues. The V end lost 7 bases, the J end lost 1 base, and 14 bases lay between the germline ends. Germline V lookup: CDR1 MNHEY, CDR2 SVGEGT. CDR3 loop: CASTSRGASNQPQHF. In DNA, the CDR3 is TGTGCCAGCACCTCAAGAGGGGCAAGCAATCAGCCCCAGCATTTT.

This clonotype was observed many times. The genes are TRBV3-1 and TRBJ2-5; D is undetermined. V was trimmed by 0 bases and J by 7 bases, leaving 15 bases between them. The CDR3 totals 15 residues. Germline-derived CDR1 and CDR2 are LGHDT and YNNKEL (reference sequence). The CDR3 DNA reads TGTGCCAGCAGCCAAGATCAACCGCCCCTGGGGACCCAGTACTTC. Residues: CASSQDQPPLGTQYF.

This clonotype has ten or more counts. This chain links TRBV20-1 with TRBJ2-5; the D gene is possibly TRBD2 (6 bases). Trimming removed 7 bases at V and 7 bases at J, with 16 bases between. The CDR3 length is 12 residues. Germline CDR1 and CDR2: DFQATT and SNEGSKA (reference sequence). CDR3 region: CSGTGTGGTQYF. As DNA, the CDR3 is TGCAGTGGCACCGGGACTGGAGGGACCCAGTACTTC.

To note about this clonotype: This may arise from a read error, as a much more abundant clone is one base away. The gene calls are TRBV6-6 and TRBJ2-1; a possible D gene is TRBD2 (5 bases). The CDR3 length is 11 residues. The ends were cut back, 10 bases at V and 10 bases at J, with 14 bases in the middle. Germline lookup yields CDR1 MNHNY and CDR2 SVGAGI (reference sequence). CDR3 DNA: TGTGCCAACAGAACCCGGGAAGAGCAGTTCTTC. It is translated as CANRTREEQFF.

This clonotype was recorded many times. The chain uses TRBV7-6 and TRBJ2-7; D may correspond to TRBD1 or TRBD2 (5 bases each). V was pared by 5 bases and J by 3 bases, with 11 bases between. The CDR3 runs 13 residues. Germline V CDR1 and CDR2: SGHVS, FNYEAQ. DNA for the CDR3: TGTGCCAGCAGCCCGGGACCAGACTACGAGCAGTACTTC. Translating gives CASSPGPDYEQYF.

A remark on this clonotype: Being one base from a much bigger clone, this may be a read error. V is TRBV18 and J is TRBJ2-7; 9 nucleotides agree with TRBD1. V shed 6 bases, J shed 5 bases, and the junction held 11 bases outside the gene matches. Germline-derived CDR1 and CDR2 are KGHSH and LQKENI. The CDR3 length is 15 residues. The CDR3, as DNA: TGTGCCAGCTCTGCGCCCGGGACAGGGTTCCACGAGCAGTACTTC. Translation gives CASSAPGTGFHEQYF.

A few counts support this clonotype. A read error may be the cause here, since a much bigger clone is one base away. The chain joins TRBV15 to TRBJ2-1; a possible D gene is TRBD2 (6 bases). Germline V gene data show CDR1 as LNHNV and CDR2 as YYDKDF (reference sequence). This CDR3 is 16 amino acids long. Trimming took off 0 bases at V and 4 bases at J, with 13 bases between the two ends. The CDR3 reads CATSRDPSDRYNEQFF. CDR3 coding DNA: TGTGCCACCAGCAGAGATCCTAGCGATCGATACAATGAGCAGTTCTTC.

This clonotype was seen at least ten times. This chain uses TRBV10-2 with TRBJ2-2; TRBD1 aligns across 8 bases. The J segment lost 7 bases and the V segment lost 7 bases, leaving 11 bases of the junction unmatched. This CDR3 has 15 residues. The germline V gene has CDR1 WSHSY and CDR2 SAAADI. The CDR3 spells CASNAGTGVLGELFF. CDR3 coding DNA: TGCGCCAGCAACGCGGGGACAGGTGTCCTCGGGGAGCTGTTTTTT.

This clonotype was counted ten times or more. The chain's CDR3 is CASRETGATEAFF. The CDR3 DNA follows: TGTGCCAGCAGGGAGACAGGGGCCACTGAAGCTTTCTTT. The chain combines TRBV12-3 or TRBV12-4 with TRBJ1-1; 8 nucleotides agree with TRBD1. The V and J ends lost 6 bases and 4 bases, in that order; junction bases with no gene match: 4. This CDR3 comprises 13 residues.

This clonotype was seen repeatedly, ten times or more. The rearrangement links TRBV27 to TRBJ2-7; tentative D call: TRBD1 (7 bases). The CDR3 runs to 15 residues. The V and J ends lost 2 bases and 4 bases respectively, with 15 bases between them. The germline gives CDR1 MNHEY, CDR2 SMNVEV (reference sequence). CDR3 sequence reads: CASSLGGRGEYEQYF. The CDR3, as DNA: TGTGCCAGCAGTTTAGGTGGCAGGGGGGAGTACGAGCAGTACTTC.